These 5 T cell receptor beta chains share one sample of origin, sequenced in a study of tumor-infiltrating lymphocytes in localized non-small cell lung cancer. Here immunoSEQ multiplex PCR was the method, and the copy in TCRdb shows in-frame clones only, minus some. The table has around 15,000 clones, approximately 49% seen once; the top ten hold around 16%. The specimen sequenced was lung tumor tissue. Source of these receptors: a human donor with non-small cell lung cancer.

By sample fraction, this clone is medium-sized. This chain connects TRBV5-5 to TRBJ1-6, with D maybe TRBD1 (6 bases). This CDR3 comprises 17 residues. Germline CDR1 and CDR2: SGHKS and YYEKEE (reference sequence). V lost 3 bases to trimming and J lost 1 base, with 14 bases between them. The CDR3 here is CASSSQGVNSYNSPLHF. The CDR3 DNA is TGTGCCAGCAGCTCACAGGGTGTGAATTCCTATAATTCACCCCTCCACTTT.

This clone was recorded a few times. The same CDR3 is also encoded by other DNA sequences in this sample. The V gene is TRBV18, the J gene TRBJ2-7; D unclear. V shed 2 bases and J shed 0 bases, with 2 bases lying between them. This CDR3 region has 12 residues. The germline gives CDR1 KGHSH, CDR2 LQKENI. CDR3 DNA sequence: TGTGCCAGCTCACCAAGCTCCTACGAGCAGTACTTC. Residues: CASSPSSYEQYF.

The rearrangement joins TRBV9 to TRBJ2-3; no definite D call. The CDR3 runs 12 residues. V was trimmed by 1 base and J by 4 bases, leaving 4 bases between them. Germline V gene lookup returns CDR1 SGDLS and CDR2 YYNGEE. The CDR3 DNA sequence: TGTGCCAGCAGCGTACGTGCAGATACGCAGTATTTT. This gives the protein CASSVRADTQYF.

This chain links TRBV11-2 with TRBJ2-2; D not resolved. This CDR3 is built from 14 residues. V gave up 0 bases and J gave up 0 bases, with 2 bases separating them. Germline CDR1 reads SGHAT; CDR2 reads FQNNGV. CDR3: CASSLEPNTGELFF. DNA for the CDR3: TGTGCCAGCAGCTTAGAGCCGAACACCGGGGAGCTGTTTTTT.

The table lists this clone with many counts. This CDR3 reads CASSPQGIPNSPLHF. For the CDR3, the DNA is TGTGCCAGCAGCCCGCAGGGGATTCCTAATTCACCCCTCCACTTT. V gene TRBV7-2 combines with J gene TRBJ1-6, with D maybe TRBD1 (6 bases). This CDR3 contains 15 residues. V was trimmed by 5 bases and J by 6 bases, leaving 14 bases between them. Germline CDR1 reads SGHTA; CDR2 reads FQGNSA.